This T cell receptor (beta chain) was captured by sequencing in a study of shared clonotypes between healthy human individuals. Whole-study results and caveats: Clonotypes which were not shared had lower generation probabilities than clonotypes that all four donors shared. The rarefaction results pointed to incomplete sorted-subset sequencing despite large depth.

This clone showed up just once. The antigen is undetermined. Germline CDR1 and CDR2: MGHDK and SYGVNS. There are 16 residues in the CDR3. V was clipped by 3 bases and J by 0 bases, with 14 bases between them. Several immunoSEQ 96-well plates shared each subset's DNA, each plate a replicate. The table came from immunoSEQ multiplex PCR; TCRdb's copy has only in-frame clones and leaves some out. The repertoire consists of 600,000 to 700,000 clones, with approximately 73% occurring once and the leading ten covering roughly 2%. The split of CD4+ cells yielded CD45RA+ naive and CD45RA-negative memory subsets.

The gene calls are TRBV25-1 and TRBJ1-1, with D perhaps TRBD1 (5 bases). Input material: memory CD4+ T cells sorted from blood. Subset defined: CD45RA-negative fraction. This clonotype originated in a woman aged 25-40 years in good health. Written as DNA, the CDR3 is TGTGCCAGCAGTGACCATAAAGGGGCGATGAACACTGAAGCTTTCTTT. Protein product: CASSDHKGAMNTEAFF.